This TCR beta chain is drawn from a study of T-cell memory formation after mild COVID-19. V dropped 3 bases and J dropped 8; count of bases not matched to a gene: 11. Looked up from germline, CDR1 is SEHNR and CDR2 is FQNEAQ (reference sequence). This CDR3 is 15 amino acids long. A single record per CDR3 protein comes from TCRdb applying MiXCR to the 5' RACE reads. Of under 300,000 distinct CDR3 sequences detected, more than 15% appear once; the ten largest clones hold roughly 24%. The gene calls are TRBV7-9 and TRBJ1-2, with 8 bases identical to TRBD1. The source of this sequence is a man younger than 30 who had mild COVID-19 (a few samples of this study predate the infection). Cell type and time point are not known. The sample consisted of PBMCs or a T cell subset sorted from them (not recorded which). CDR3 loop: CASSFSSGGAWGYTF. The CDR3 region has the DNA TGTGCCAGCAGCTTTTCATCAGGGGGCGCTTGGGGCTACACCTTC.